This TCR beta chain stems from a study of response to subunit inactivated influenza vaccine. CDR3 length equals 15 residues. Trimming cost V 5 bases and J 3 bases, with 13 bases left between them. Per germline, CDR1 SEHNR and CDR2 FQNEAQ (reference sequence). One entry per CDR3 protein, called by TCRdb with MiXCR from the RT-PCR reads. The data contain about 240,000 distinct CDR3 sequences, 12% of them seen just once; the ten biggest clones take up about 7.8%. The clonotype originates from a man aged 50 to 60 who received an inactivated influenza vaccine. The specimen was non-naive T cells sorted from PBMCs, collected about 14 days before vaccination. The chain combines TRBV7-9 with TRBJ2-2, with D maybe TRBD2 (5 bases). The CDR3 sequence is CASSDTRHDTGELFF. The CDR3 DNA follows: TGTGCCAGCAGCGATACTAGACACGACACCGGGGAGCTGTTTTTT.